These T cell receptor beta chains were read from a single sample in a study of T cells in Graves' hyperthyroidism and ophthalmopathy. TCRdb reanalysed the multiplex PCR reads using MiXCR and keeps one entry per CDR3 protein. The top ten clones hold under 55% of a sample with 490,000 or so distinct CDR3 sequences, around a fifth of them seen once. Sequenced: blood. The receptor set was obtained from a woman aged 70-85 years with Graves' ophthalmopathy. The CDR3 runs from the conserved cysteine through the conserved F or W. The D gene is left open where the match is weak. The size entry is marked missing in some rows and otherwise reads once, few, many or a size class.

cdr3_nt: TGTGCCAGCAGTTACGGCGTAATCATGAACACTGAAGCTTTCTTT
cdr3_aa: CASSYGVIMNTEAFF
j_call: TRBJ1-1
d_call: -
clone_size: few
v_call: TRBV6-5

cdr3_nt: TGTGCCAGCAGCGTAGTGCCAGGGCCACCTTTCTTT
cdr3_aa: CASSVVPGPPFF
j_call: TRBJ1-1
d_call: -
clone_size: few
v_call: TRBV9

cdr3_nt: TGTGCCAGCAGCTCCCAGGTGAAAGGGAGGGAAGCTTTCTTT
cdr3_aa: CASSSQVKGREAFF
j_call: TRBJ1-1
d_call: -
clone_size: -
v_call: TRBV3-1

cdr3_nt: TGTGCCAGCACTCGCGGGAGTTTAGGCGGGGAGCTGTTTTTT
cdr3_aa: CASTRGSLGGELFF
j_call: TRBJ2-2
d_call: TRBD2
clone_size: -
v_call: TRBV28

cdr3_nt: TGCAGTGCTAGAGGACATTCGGGCCCTAATGAAAAACTGTTTTTT
cdr3_aa: CSARGHSGPNEKLFF
j_call: TRBJ1-4
d_call: -
clone_size: few
v_call: TRBV20-1

cdr3_nt: TGTGCCAGCAGCTTAACCGGACGGAAATATGGCTACACCTTC
cdr3_aa: CASSLTGRKYGYTF
j_call: TRBJ1-2
d_call: -
clone_size: many
v_call: TRBV7-8

cdr3_nt: TGTGCCAGCAGACGGACAGTTGGCAATCAGCCCCAGCATTTT
cdr3_aa: CASRRTVGNQPQHF
j_call: TRBJ1-5
d_call: -
clone_size: few
v_call: TRBV6-1

cdr3_nt: TGCAGCGCTGGACAGGGGGCCAAGAATGAAAAACTGTTTTTT
cdr3_aa: CSAGQGAKNEKLFF
j_call: TRBJ1-4
d_call: TRBD1
clone_size: -
v_call: TRBV29-1

cdr3_nt: TGTGCCAGCAGTTACGTCCCGCCGGGACAGGGGAGAGCTTTCTTT
cdr3_aa: CASSYVPPGQGRAFF
j_call: TRBJ1-1
d_call: TRBD1
clone_size: -
v_call: TRBV6-2/TRBV6-3

cdr3_nt: TGTGCCAGCAGCCATCGAGGTGGGAGAAGTACTGAAGCTTTCTTT
cdr3_aa: CASSHRGGRSTEAFF
j_call: TRBJ1-1
d_call: -
clone_size: -
v_call: TRBV7-3

cdr3_nt: TGTGCCAGCAATCTGGGACCTACTGAAAAACTGTTTTTC
cdr3_aa: CASNLGPTEKLFF
j_call: TRBJ1-4
d_call: -
clone_size: -
v_call: TRBV6-1

cdr3_nt: TGTGCCAGCAGGGGTCTAGCGGGAGGGTCCTACGAGCAGCACTTC
cdr3_aa: CASRGLAGGSYEQHF
j_call: TRBJ2-7
d_call: TRBD2
clone_size: -
v_call: TRBV2

cdr3_nt: TGTGCCAGCAGCTTAGATGAGGTCGTGGCTGAAGCTTTCTTT
cdr3_aa: CASSLDEVVAEAFF
j_call: TRBJ1-1
d_call: -
clone_size: few
v_call: TRBV11-2

cdr3_nt: TGTGCCAGCAGGGAGGGGACTAGCGGTATCAGTTCCTACAATGAGCAGTTCTTC
cdr3_aa: CASREGTSGISSYNEQFF
j_call: TRBJ2-1
d_call: TRBD2
clone_size: few
v_call: TRBV2

cdr3_nt: TGTGCCAGCAGCCCAAGATTCGGAACAGGGGTCACTGAAGCTTTCTTT
cdr3_aa: CASSPRFGTGVTEAFF
j_call: TRBJ1-1
d_call: TRBD1
clone_size: -
v_call: TRBV7-2

cdr3_nt: TGTGCCAGCACCCCCAGCGAGACAGGGAGGTATGGCTACACCTTC
cdr3_aa: CASTPSETGRYGYTF
j_call: TRBJ1-2
d_call: TRBD1
clone_size: -
v_call: TRBV27

cdr3_nt: TGTGCCAGCAACCTTCCCGACAGGGCCTATGGCTACACCTTC
cdr3_aa: CASNLPDRAYGYTF
j_call: TRBJ1-2
d_call: TRBD1
clone_size: -
v_call: TRBV28

cdr3_nt: TGCGCCAGCAGGAACCCAGGGACCTCTTATGGCTACACCTTC
cdr3_aa: CASRNPGTSYGYTF
j_call: TRBJ1-2
d_call: -
clone_size: few
v_call: TRBV4-1

cdr3_nt: TGTGCCAGCAGCAAACTAGCGGGAGAGGACAATGAGCAGTTCTTC
cdr3_aa: CASSKLAGEDNEQFF
j_call: TRBJ2-1
d_call: TRBD2
clone_size: -
v_call: TRBV9

cdr3_nt: TGTGCCAGCAGCTTTTACACGGGACAGGGACTGTACGAGCAGTACTTC
cdr3_aa: CASSFYTGQGLYEQYF
j_call: TRBJ2-7
d_call: TRBD1
clone_size: -
v_call: TRBV5-4

cdr3_nt: TGTGCCAGCAGATCGGACGGGCTTGGCTACACCTTC
cdr3_aa: CASRSDGLGYTF
j_call: TRBJ1-2
d_call: -
clone_size: few
v_call: TRBV28

cdr3_nt: TGTGCCAGCGAGCGGGAGGTTCACGAGCAGTACTTC
cdr3_aa: CASEREVHEQYF
j_call: TRBJ2-7
d_call: TRBD2
clone_size: many
v_call: TRBV2

cdr3_nt: TGTGCCAGCAGTTTCCTAGTCGTAGATACGCAGTATTTT
cdr3_aa: CASSFLVVDTQYF
j_call: TRBJ2-3
d_call: -
clone_size: few
v_call: TRBV12-3/TRBV12-4

cdr3_nt: TGTGCCAGCAGCCCCGGGGGGGTTGGCGGCTATGGCTACACCTTC
cdr3_aa: CASSPGGVGGYGYTF
j_call: TRBJ1-2
d_call: -
clone_size: -
v_call: TRBV28